The rows below give T cell receptor beta chains drawn from one sample of a study of cytomegalovirus exposure and HLA in healthy donors. Sequencing was performed with immunoSEQ multiplex PCR; in TCRdb, only in-frame clones are kept and a portion is missing. The table includes about 120,000 clones, around 77% detected once. The material sequenced was PBMCs. Receptors originate from a woman aged 25 to 45 in good health and CMV-seropositive. Each CDR3 is given with its conserved first and last residue. The D gene is left open where the match is weak. Clone size, where shown, is once, few, many, or a class for clones that have expanded.

J gene: TRBJ2-3
clone size: NA
D gene: TRBD2
V gene: TRBV9
CDR3 DNA: TGTGCCAGCAGCCAATATAGCGGGGGCGGGGCAGATACGCAGTATTTT
CDR3 protein: CASSQYSGGGADTQYF

J gene: TRBJ1-1
clone size: NA
D gene: NA
V gene: TRBV11-3
CDR3 DNA: TGTGCCAGCAGCTTAGATCAGGCCACAGTGAACACTGAAGCTTTCTTT
CDR3 protein: CASSLDQATVNTEAFF

J gene: TRBJ2-2
clone size: NA
D gene: NA
V gene: TRBV5-1
CDR3 DNA: TGCGCCAGCGCAATTAATACAGTGATCGGGGAGCTGTTTTTT
CDR3 protein: CASAINTVIGELFF

J gene: TRBJ1-5
clone size: NA
D gene: TRBD1
V gene: TRBV6-5
CDR3 DNA: TGTGCCAGCAGCCAATGGGGACAGGGCGGCCAGCCCCAGCATTTT
CDR3 protein: CASSQWGQGGQPQHF

J gene: TRBJ1-1
clone size: NA
D gene: NA
V gene: TRBV7-2
CDR3 DNA: TGTGCCAGCAGCTTTTCAGGGAACACTGAAGCTTTCTTT
CDR3 protein: CASSFSGNTEAFF

J gene: TRBJ1-1
clone size: NA
D gene: NA
V gene: TRBV18
CDR3 DNA: TGTGCCAGCTCACCAAAGACAGGGAACACTGAAGCTTTCTTT
CDR3 protein: CASSPKTGNTEAFF

J gene: TRBJ1-1
clone size: NA
D gene: NA
V gene: TRBV4-2
CDR3 DNA: TGTGCCAGCAGCACCTTCAGGGCGGATGGGCCTGAAGCTTTCTTT
CDR3 protein: CASSTFRADGPEAFF

J gene: TRBJ2-5
clone size: NA
D gene: NA
V gene: TRBV5-5
CDR3 DNA: TGTGCCAGCAGCTTGGATGAGGGTGTCGGGACCCAGTACTTC
CDR3 protein: CASSLDEGVGTQYF

J gene: TRBJ1-5
clone size: NA
D gene: TRBD1
V gene: TRBV29-1
CDR3 DNA: TGCAGCGTGGTCCAGGGGGCCTTGGATCAGCCCCAGCATTTT
CDR3 protein: CSVVQGALDQPQHF

J gene: TRBJ1-4
clone size: few
D gene: NA
V gene: TRBV13
CDR3 DNA: TGTGCCAGCAGCTCGGGTGGGACTAATGAAAAACTGTTTTTT
CDR3 protein: CASSSGGTNEKLFF

J gene: TRBJ2-6
clone size: NA
D gene: NA
V gene: TRBV18
CDR3 DNA: TGTGCCAGCTCACTAGCTGGGGCCAACGTCCTGACTTTC
CDR3 protein: CASSLAGANVLTF

J gene: TRBJ2-7
clone size: NA
D gene: TRBD1
V gene: TRBV6-6
CDR3 DNA: TGTGCCAGCAGTTACGGACAGGGGGGTCTCGAGCAGTACTTC
CDR3 protein: CASSYGQGGLEQYF

J gene: TRBJ1-2
clone size: NA
D gene: NA
V gene: TRBV7-6
CDR3 DNA: TGTGCCAGCAGCCCCGACAGACCCGTATATGGCTACACCTTC
CDR3 protein: CASSPDRPVYGYTF

J gene: TRBJ2-2
clone size: NA
D gene: TRBD1
V gene: TRBV5-1
CDR3 DNA: TGCGCCAGCAGTGACAGGGCGAACACCGGGGAGCTGTTTTTT
CDR3 protein: CASSDRANTGELFF

J gene: TRBJ1-2
clone size: NA
D gene: TRBD1
V gene: TRBV5-8
CDR3 DNA: TGTGCCAGCAGCGACCCGGGACAGACCCTTTTCTTCTATGGCTACACCTTC
CDR3 protein: CASSDPGQTLFFYGYTF

J gene: TRBJ1-2
clone size: NA
D gene: NA
V gene: TRBV11-1
CDR3 DNA: TGTGCCAGCAGCCACCGGCTCGGACAGCACTATGGCTACACCTTC
CDR3 protein: CASSHRLGQHYGYTF

J gene: TRBJ1-6
clone size: NA
D gene: NA
V gene: TRBV9
CDR3 DNA: TGTGCCAGCAGTACCCGGGGGGTAGATTCACCCCTCCACTTT
CDR3 protein: CASSTRGVDSPLHF

J gene: TRBJ1-1
clone size: NA
D gene: NA
V gene: TRBV5-4
CDR3 DNA: TGTGCCAGCAGCCACGGGGACACTGAAGCTTTCTTT
CDR3 protein: CASSHGDTEAFF

J gene: TRBJ1-1
clone size: few
D gene: TRBD1
V gene: TRBV7-2
CDR3 DNA: TGTGCCAGCAGCATATACAGGGGCACTGAAGCTTTCTTT
CDR3 protein: CASSIYRGTEAFF

J gene: TRBJ2-5
clone size: NA
D gene: NA
V gene: TRBV7-3
CDR3 DNA: TGTGCCAGCAGCAGCAGACCTAGCAACCAAGAGACCCAGTACTTC
CDR3 protein: CASSSRPSNQETQYF

J gene: TRBJ1-3
clone size: once
D gene: NA
V gene: TRBV27
CDR3 DNA: TGTGCCAGCAGTTCCCGCGGGACTGCCTCTGGAAACACCATATATTTT
CDR3 protein: CASSSRGTASGNTIYF

J gene: TRBJ2-7
clone size: NA
D gene: TRBD2
V gene: TRBV4-1
CDR3 DNA: TGCGCCAGCAGCCAGGAAGACGGGACTAGCGGAACCTACGAGCAGTACTTC
CDR3 protein: CASSQEDGTSGTYEQYF

J gene: TRBJ2-7
clone size: few
D gene: NA
V gene: TRBV27
CDR3 DNA: TGTGCCAGCAGTTTATCGGGCAGGGTAAACTACGAGCAGTACTTC
CDR3 protein: CASSLSGRVNYEQYF

J gene: TRBJ2-4
clone size: NA
D gene: NA
V gene: TRBV15
CDR3 DNA: TGTGCCACCAGCAGAGTACTAGCTGGCGACATTCAGTACTTC
CDR3 protein: CATSRVLAGDIQYF

J gene: TRBJ1-5
clone size: few
D gene: TRBD1
V gene: TRBV14
CDR3 DNA: TGTGCCAGCAGCTCCGCAGGGGGCTGGCCCCAGCATTTT
CDR3 protein: CASSSAGGWPQHF

J gene: TRBJ2-5
clone size: NA
D gene: TRBD2
V gene: TRBV7-3
CDR3 DNA: TGTGCCAGCAGCTATAGCGGGGGGGCTTTTGGAGAGACCCAGTACTTC
CDR3 protein: CASSYSGGAFGETQYF

J gene: TRBJ2-7
clone size: NA
D gene: TRBD1
V gene: TRBV9
CDR3 DNA: TGTGCCAGCAGTGCCGGGACAGTCTCCTACGAGCAGTACTTC
CDR3 protein: CASSAGTVSYEQYF

J gene: TRBJ1-2
clone size: NA
D gene: NA
V gene: TRBV6-1
CDR3 DNA: TGTGCCAGCAGAGAGACAGGTGCAGACTATGGCTACACCTTC
CDR3 protein: CASRETGADYGYTF

J gene: TRBJ2-5
clone size: few
D gene: TRBD1
V gene: TRBV6-1
CDR3 DNA: TGTGCCAGCATTGAATTTAACCCGGGACAGGTAGAGACCCAGTACTTC
CDR3 protein: CASIEFNPGQVETQYF

J gene: TRBJ2-1
clone size: NA
D gene: NA
V gene: TRBV6-6
CDR3 DNA: TGTGCCAGCAGTCTCACTACCTACAATGAGCAGTTCTTC
CDR3 protein: CASSLTTYNEQFF

J gene: TRBJ1-4
clone size: NA
D gene: TRBD1
V gene: TRBV2
CDR3 DNA: TGTGCCAGCAACGGACAGGGAGATTTGGAAAAACTGTTTTTT
CDR3 protein: CASNGQGDLEKLFF

J gene: TRBJ2-3
clone size: NA
D gene: TRBD2
V gene: TRBV5-1
CDR3 DNA: TGCGCCAGCAGCGTGGGGGGACTAGCGGGGGGGTCGGCAGATACGCAGTATTTT
CDR3 protein: CASSVGGLAGGSADTQYF

J gene: TRBJ1-3
clone size: NA
D gene: TRBD1
V gene: TRBV5-1
CDR3 DNA: TGCGCCACCTCAACCGGGACAGCTGGAAACACCATATATTTT
CDR3 protein: CATSTGTAGNTIYF

J gene: TRBJ2-1
clone size: NA
D gene: NA
V gene: TRBV19
CDR3 DNA: TGTGCCAGTAGTATATCAGGGGAGTACAATGAGCAGTTCTTC
CDR3 protein: CASSISGEYNEQFF

J gene: TRBJ2-7
clone size: NA
D gene: TRBD1
V gene: TRBV5-4
CDR3 DNA: TGTGCCAGCAGCACGGACAGGGGTACTTACGAGCAGTACTTC
CDR3 protein: CASSTDRGTYEQYF

J gene: TRBJ2-7
clone size: once
D gene: TRBD2
V gene: TRBV13
CDR3 DNA: TGTGCCAGCAGCTCGAGACTAGCGGGGGACTCCTACGAGCAGTACTTC
CDR3 protein: CASSSRLAGDSYEQYF

J gene: TRBJ2-2
clone size: NA
D gene: NA
V gene: TRBV5-1
CDR3 DNA: TGCGCCAGCAAGGAGCGTAGCGGGGAGCTGTTTTTT
CDR3 protein: CASKERSGELFF

J gene: TRBJ2-5
clone size: NA
D gene: NA
V gene: TRBV2
CDR3 DNA: TGTGCCAGCTCCGGGGGATTCATAGAGACCCAGTACTTC
CDR3 protein: CASSGGFIETQYF

J gene: TRBJ1-5
clone size: NA
D gene: NA
V gene: TRBV6-1
CDR3 DNA: TGTGCCAGCAGTGAAAGACAATTCAATCAGCCCCAGCATTTT
CDR3 protein: CASSERQFNQPQHF

J gene: TRBJ2-1
clone size: NA
D gene: TRBD1
V gene: TRBV6-6
CDR3 DNA: TGTGCCAGCAGCTCCGGGACAGGGTTTTTGGATGAGCAGTTCTTC
CDR3 protein: CASSSGTGFLDEQFF

J gene: TRBJ2-3
clone size: once
D gene: NA
V gene: TRBV6-5
CDR3 DNA: TGTGCCAGCAGTTACTCTGGGTTTACCAGGGATACGCAGTATTTT
CDR3 protein: CASSYSGFTRDTQYF

J gene: TRBJ2-7
clone size: NA
D gene: NA
V gene: TRBV5-1
CDR3 DNA: TGCGCCAGCAGCAGTACTAGCCCCTGGGGGTACGAGCAGTACTTC
CDR3 protein: CASSSTSPWGYEQYF

J gene: TRBJ2-7
clone size: NA
D gene: TRBD1
V gene: TRBV2
CDR3 DNA: TGTGCCAGCAGTGGGGACAGGCTCCCTGGGGAGCAGTACTTC
CDR3 protein: CASSGDRLPGEQYF

J gene: TRBJ2-4
clone size: NA
D gene: NA
V gene: TRBV9
CDR3 DNA: TGTGCCAGCAGCGTAGACTACACAACCAAAAACATTCAGTACTTC
CDR3 protein: CASSVDYTTKNIQYF

J gene: TRBJ2-7
clone size: NA
D gene: TRBD1
V gene: TRBV9
CDR3 DNA: TGTGCCAGCAGCGTAGAACAGGGGGCGCGGGAGCAGTACTTC
CDR3 protein: CASSVEQGAREQYF

J gene: TRBJ2-1
clone size: NA
D gene: NA
V gene: TRBV5-1
CDR3 DNA: TGCGCCAGCAGCTCGACAGGACTAGAAAATGAGCAGTTCTTC
CDR3 protein: CASSSTGLENEQFF